A single sample gave rise to the 17 T cell receptor beta chains below, sequenced in a study of T cells in Graves' hyperthyroidism and ophthalmopathy. There were TCR beta CDR3 regions amplified from RNA transcripts. The TCR CDR3 first-round RT-PCR relied on the HTBI primer set. TCRdb passed the multiplex PCR reads through MiXCR, listing each CDR3 protein once. The sample consists of about 320,000 distinct CDR3 sequences, 15% to 20% of them appearing once. The sequencing sample was made of blood. All receptors derive from a man aged 25 to 40 with Graves' hyperthyroidism.

This clonotype was counted at least ten times. J is TRBJ2-7 and V is TRBV27, with 8 nucleotides matching TRBD1. The CDR3 has 13 residues. The germline V gene encodes CDR1 MNHEY and CDR2 SMNVEV (reference sequence). V dropped 1 base and J dropped 4; count of bases not matched to a gene: 0. The CDR3 region is CASSLWTGYEQYF. The CDR3 coding sequence is TGTGCCAGCAGTTTATGGACAGGGTACGAGCAGTACTTC.

This clonotype was picked up many times. The chain has TRBV15 and TRBJ2-3; unclear D gene. The CDR3 loop spans 17 amino acids. The V gene's germline CDR1 is LNHNV and CDR2 YYDKDF (reference sequence). The ends were cut back, 2 bases at V and 2 bases at J, with 17 bases in the middle. In DNA form, the CDR3 reads TGTGCCACCAGCAGACCTTTAGGATTGGGTTTCACAGATACGCAGTATTTT. It encodes CATSRPLGLGFTDTQYF. Complete variable domain (other parts from reference TRBV15 and TRBJ2-3): DAMVIQNPRYQVTQFGKPVTLSCSQTLNHNVMYWYQQKSSQAPKLLFHYYDKDFNNEADTPDNFQSRRPNTSFCFLDIRSPGLGDTAMYLCATSRPLGLGFTDTQYFGPGTRLTVL.

To note about this clonotype: One base away lies a much larger clone, so this may be a sequencing read error. The CDR3 region has the DNA TGTGCCAGCAGCTCCACTTACGGGAACACCGGGGAGCTGTTTTTT. Residues: CASSSTYGNTGELFF. The gene calls are TRBV11-2 and TRBJ2-2; D gene uncertain. V was clipped by 4 bases and J by 1 base, with 10 bases between them. The CDR3 sequence is 15 residues long. In germline, CDR1 is SGHAT, CDR2 FQNNGV. Complete variable domain (other parts from reference TRBV11-2 and TRBJ2-2): EAGVAQSPRYKIIEKRQSVAFWCNPISGHATLYWYQQILGQGPKLLIQFQNNGVVDDSQLPKDRFSAERLKGVDSTLKIQPAKLEDSAVYLCASSSTYGNTGELFFGEGSRLTVL.

To note about this clonotype: One base away lies a much larger clone, so this may be a sequencing read error. CDR3 nucleotides: TGTGCCAGCAGCTTGGGGACAGGGGGTCGAAGCACAGATACGCGGTATTTT. Translating gives CASSLGTGGRSTDTRYF. The V call is TRBV5-4, the J call TRBJ2-3, with TRBD1 identical over 10 bases. CDR1 and CDR2 from the germline V gene are SGHNT and YYREEE (reference sequence). The CDR3 has 17 amino acids.

This clonotype was seen repeatedly, ten times or more. V is TRBV20-1 and J is TRBJ1-1; 12 nucleotides match TRBD1. Germline values: CDR1 DFQATT, CDR2 SNEGSKA (reference sequence). The CDR3 runs 14 residues. V trimming: 3 bases; J trimming: 6 bases; junction bases outside the gene matches: 5. In DNA, the CDR3 is TGCAGTGCTAGGGGGGGACAGGGGGCGGCTGAAGCTTTCTTT. Amino acid sequence: CSARGGQGAAEAFF.

In its sample, this clonotype was seen many times. This CDR3 is CSASREALDQFF. In DNA form, the CDR3 reads TGCAGTGCTTCGAGAGAGGCCCTCGATCAGTTCTTC. This chain links TRBV20-1 with TRBJ2-1; D remains ambiguous. There are 12 residues in the CDR3. Germline V gene lookup returns CDR1 DFQATT and CDR2 SNEGSKA (reference sequence). Deletions cut 5 bases from V and 13 bases from J, with 18 bases between.

This clonotype was detected many times. J is TRBJ2-7 and V is TRBV28, with D perhaps given as TRBD1 or TRBD2 (5 bases each). The CDR3 spans 14 residues. In germline, CDR1 is MDHEN, CDR2 SYDVKM. DNA for the CDR3: TGTGTATGCTCGGGGCAGGAGAGCTCCTACGAGCAGTACTTC. Its protein product is CVCSGQESSYEQYF.

This clonotype came up a few times. The V and J genes are TRBV7-9 and TRBJ2-7; weak D call: TRBD1 (6 bases). The J call may not be correct, given that the DNA end is closer to TRBJ2-1. The CDR3 is 17 residues long. Germline assignment: CDR1 SEHNR and CDR2 FQNEAQ (reference sequence). The CDR3 DNA reads as TGTGCCAGCAGCTTACCACTCCACGGGACATTTTCCTACGAGCAGTTCTTC. Amino acid sequence: CASSLPLHGTFSYEQFF.

This chain joins TRBV6-2 or TRBV6-3 and TRBJ1-4, with D perhaps TRBD1 (5 bases). CDR3 length: 15 residues. Germline CDR1 reads MNHEY; CDR2 reads SVGEGT. V was trimmed by 0 bases and J by 4 bases, leaving 9 bases between them. The CDR3 DNA sequence: TGTGCCAGCAGTTACTCGGGGGGAAGTAATGAAAAACTGTTTTTT. Protein: CASSYSGGSNEKLFF.

This clonotype came up many times. The rearrangement joins TRBV6-1 to TRBJ1-1; D might be TRBD1 (5 bases). Trimming removed 8 bases from V and 1 base from J, with 11 bases in between. The CDR3 runs to 13 residues. Germline V gives CDR1 MNHNS, CDR2 SASEGT. Here the CDR3 reads CASRRGWNTEAFF. DNA of the CDR3: TGTGCCAGCCGGAGGGGTTGGAACACTGAAGCTTTCTTT.

The sample holds many counts of this clonotype. This chain connects TRBV3-1 to TRBJ2-7; D unresolved. Germline CDR1 and CDR2: LGHDT and YNNKEL (reference sequence). The V end was cut by 0 bases, the J end by 3 bases, with 6 bases between. The CDR3 length is 13 residues. For the CDR3, the DNA is TGTGCCAGCAGCCAAGATCTTGTCTACGAGCAGTACTTC. The encoded protein is CASSQDLVYEQYF.

The chain joins TRBV6-1 to TRBJ2-1; the D is unclear. CDR3 size: 12 residues. Germline lookup yields CDR1 MNHNS and CDR2 SASEGT. The ends were cut back, 5 bases at V and 5 bases at J, with 7 bases in the middle. CDR3 amino acids: CASSSPDNEQFF. The CDR3 region has the DNA TGTGCCAGCAGTTCCCCAGACAATGAGCAGTTCTTC.

V gene TRBV6-1 combines with J gene TRBJ1-4; a weak D match, TRBD1 (6 bases). The germline V gene encodes CDR1 MNHNS and CDR2 SASEGT. Trimming removed 2 bases from V and 8 bases from J, with 15 bases in between. The CDR3 is made up of 15 amino acids. CDR3 region: CASSETGRGGEKLFF. In DNA form, the CDR3 reads TGTGCCAGCAGTGAAACCGGCAGGGGAGGAGAAAAACTGTTTTTT.

In its sample, this clonotype was seen a few times. J is TRBJ2-7 and V is TRBV20-1, with D maybe TRBD2 (5 bases). CDR1 is DFQATT, CDR2 SNEGSKA, per germline (reference sequence). The length of the CDR3 is 14 residues. V was trimmed by 6 bases and J by 2 bases, leaving 17 bases between them. CDR3 residues: CSAFSRGGPYEQYF. The CDR3, as DNA: TGCAGTGCCTTTTCTAGAGGAGGACCCTACGAGCAGTACTTC.

This clonotype was observed many times. The genes are TRBV11-3 and TRBJ2-5; D not resolved. CDR1 is SGHNT and CDR2 is YENEEA in the germline V gene. Trimming removed 3 bases from V and 5 bases from J, with 10 bases in between. The CDR3 extends over 13 amino acids. The CDR3: CASSFSRLETQYF. The CDR3 nucleotides read TGTGCCAGCAGCTTTTCGCGCTTGGAGACCCAGTACTTC.

The chain uses TRBV3-1 and TRBJ2-1, with D possibly TRBD2 on 6 matching bases. Germline V gene lookup returns CDR1 LGHDT and CDR2 YNNKEL (reference sequence). CDR3 length equals 16 residues. V was pared by 4 bases and J by 0 bases, with 13 bases between. This CDR3 is CASSPGHGSSYNEQFF. DNA for the CDR3: TGTGCCAGCAGCCCCGGCCACGGGAGCTCCTACAATGAGCAGTTCTTC.

The genes are TRBV14 and TRBJ1-2; D gene ambiguous. This CDR3 has 13 residues. The ends were cut back, 7 bases at V and 3 bases at J, with 12 bases in the middle. The V gene's germline CDR1 is SGHDN and CDR2 FVKESK. CDR3 loop: CASTAFGYYGYTF. The DNA of the CDR3 is TGTGCCAGCACGGCCTTCGGGTACTATGGCTACACCTTC.